The present entry profiles one T cell receptor (beta chain) with its context. These data originate in a study of shared clonotypes between healthy human individuals. Investigators spread the genomic DNA of each subset evenly over several immunoSEQ plates. Per the original data handling: Without quality scores, immunoSEQ junctional reads could not be filtered like full-length reads. Libraries were prepared by immunoSEQ multiplex PCR; TCRdb keeps only in-frame clonotypes and omits some of them. Clone size and V and J calls were adopted from that table, with D and trimming inferred from the DNA. The sample shows approximately 2.4 million clones, around 95% of them seen only once. The clonotype comes from a man in his late teens or twenties in good health. The material sequenced was naive CD4+ T cells sorted from blood. Subset specified: CD45RA+ positively selected.

CDR3 nucleotides: TGTGCCAGCAGCGCTAACCCCAATACGCAGTATTTT. This translates into CASSANPNTQYF. The V and J genes are TRBV28 and TRBJ2-3; D not certain. CDR1 MDHEN and CDR2 SYDVKM come from the germline V gene. V lost 6 bases and J lost 7, with 11 bases in between. There are 12 residues in the CDR3.